This T cell receptor (beta chain) originates from a study of vaccination and CD4 T cells after COVID-19. Broader study findings: Early timepoints after natural infection were not analyzed in these convalescent patients.

Treatment defined: approximately nine-day PBMC culture with coronavirus spike peptide pools or control peptides (ViraFEST assay). Cultured CD4+ T cell DNA underwent sequencing with the Oncomine TCR Beta short-read assay. TCRdb redid the calling of the PCR reads with MiXCR, one entry per CDR3 protein. There are 15,000 to 20,000 distinct CDR3 sequences in the sample; roughly 73% occur only once, and about a sixth lies in the top ten. V dropped 4 bases and J dropped 1 base, with 7 bases sitting between them. In germline, CDR1 is SEHNR, CDR2 FQNEAQ (reference sequence). The CDR3 has 13 amino acids. As concerns this clonotype: Its specificity is unknown.

The chain carries TRBV7-9 and TRBJ1-1; D not certain. The clonotype originates from a human donor who received a COVID-19 vaccine. The input for sequencing was CD4+ T cells from blood, cultured in vitro, taken after SARS-CoV-2 vaccination. CDR3: CASSSWGNTEAFF. CDR3 bases: TGTGCCAGCAGCTCTTGGGGGAACACTGAAGCTTTCTTT.